This T cell receptor beta chain comes out of a study of cytomegalovirus exposure and HLA in healthy donors. The study's findings and limits: TCR beta chains numbering approximately 150 were designated cytomegalovirus-associated. Most CMV-associated TCR beta chains were later found to appear HLA-restricted. TCR beta chain V- and J-gene trimming was linked, in a later analysis, to a missense variant in DCLRE1C.

Germline lookup yields CDR1 MNHNS and CDR2 SASEGT. V was clipped by 2 bases and J by 1 base, with 3 bases between them. There are 14 residues in the CDR3. A word on this clone: The antigen is not known.

In the PCR, 60 Vbeta and 13 Jbeta primers were used. Produced via immunoSEQ multiplex PCR; TCRdb's table is partial and in-frame only. The sample lists about 120,000 clones, about 60% seen once, with roughly 2% in the top ten. Sequences were obtained from PBMCs. The source is a woman younger than 45 in good health and CMV-seronegative. V is TRBV6-1 and J is TRBJ2-6; D not certain. This CDR3 reads CASSERSGANVLTF. As DNA, the CDR3 is TGTGCCAGCAGTGAACGGTCTGGGGCCAACGTCCTGACTTTC.